This T cell receptor beta chain was recorded in a study of blood T cells in healthy people across ages. The study's findings and limits: Samples with more naive T cells showed higher observed beta diversity.

As concerns this clonotype: Its target is not known.

Through a sample-barcoded 5' primer and a J-beta primer mix, a second PCR was run for roughly 6 to 12 cycles. From the 5' RACE reads, TCRdb called clonotypes with MiXCR, one entry per CDR3 protein. The sample includes over 1,300,000 distinct CDR3 sequences, approximately 59% of them seen just once. This TCR was recovered from a young man in good health. Sequences were obtained from blood.

The CDR3 loop is CASREDRDSDTQYF. The CDR3 DNA reads as TGCGCCAGCAGGGAGGACAGGGATTCAGATACGCAGTATTTT. The chain uses TRBV10-1 and TRBJ2-3; TRBD1 aligns across 8 bases. The CDR3 runs to 14 residues. The germline gives CDR1 WNHNN, CDR2 SYGVQD (reference sequence). The ends lost 6 bases at V and 4 bases at J; junction bases unmatched: 6.